This entry describes one TCR beta chain. What it binds is not known. This record comes from a study of graft-versus-host responses after intestinal transplantation. Turning to the study itself: All recipients got anti-thymocyte globulin induction, then tacrolimus and steroids for approximately 3 years. General study findings and limits: With peak circulating GvH clone levels came an association with early post-transplant HvG declines.

Sequencing was performed with immunoSEQ multiplex PCR; in TCRdb, only in-frame clones are kept and a portion is missing. The table has 20,000 to 30,000 clones, around 80% seen once. The germline CDR1 and CDR2 sequences are MDHEN and SYDVKM. The CDR3 has 13 amino acids. The germline V and J ends were trimmed by 5 bases and 1 base, with 8 bases remaining between them. The source was unstimulated CD4+ T cells sorted from spleen or lymph node cells, collected before intestinal transplant. This sequence joins TRBV28 and TRBJ1-1; D might be TRBD1 (5 bases). This clonotype originated in a human donor who received an intestinal transplant. CDR3: CASSGTRNTEAFF. Here the CDR3 DNA reads TGTGCCAGCAGTGGGACTCGGAACACTGAAGCTTTCTTT.